Following are 25 T cell receptor beta chains from one sample sequenced in a study of PD-1 blockade in classical Hodgkin lymphoma. Brentuximab vedotin exposure varied among the patients, all of whom had relapsed after autologous stem cell transplantation. TCRdb's copy holds only in-frame clones and misses some; the assay was immunoSEQ multiplex PCR. The table has approximately 98,000 clones, 80% to 90% seen once. The sequences come from peripheral blood mononuclear cells (PBMCs), collected before the second cycle of nivolumab. These receptors were collected from a human donor with classical Hodgkin lymphoma.

This chain links TRBV6-6 with TRBJ1-1, with no clear D. Germline CDR1 MNHNY, CDR2 SVGAGI (reference sequence). Between the trimmed V and J ends, which lost 6 bases and 1 base, there was a span of 9 bases. The CDR3 has 13 amino acids. The CDR3 region is CASRPPENTEAFF. CDR3 nucleotide sequence: TGTGCCAGCAGGCCACCCGAGAACACTGAAGCTTTCTTT.

V and J are TRBV4-1 and TRBJ2-1, with 7 bases fitting TRBD1. Germline lookup yields CDR1 MGHRA and CDR2 YSYEKL. CDR3 length: 11 residues. V lost 3 bases and J lost 15; bases outside the gene matches: 5. The CDR3 loop is CASSHTGDLFF. Written as DNA, the CDR3 is TGCGCCAGCAGCCACACAGGGGATCTGTTCTTC.

V and J are TRBV7-6 and TRBJ2-3; TRBD2 matches 10 bases. Per germline, CDR1 SGHVS and CDR2 FNYEAQ. The CDR3 loop spans 16 amino acids. J was trimmed by 5 bases and V by 2 bases; bases with no gene match: 7. CDR3 loop: CASSLIELAGVDTQYF. CDR3 nucleotide sequence: TGTGCCAGCAGCTTAATCGAGCTAGCGGGGGTAGATACGCAGTATTTT.

J is TRBJ2-7 and V is TRBV10-2; 7 bases fit TRBD2. The CDR3 consists of 13 residues. Germline-derived CDR1 and CDR2 are WSHSY and SAAADI. The ends lost 5 bases at V and 4 bases at J; junction bases unmatched: 5. The DNA of the CDR3 is TGCGCCAGCAGTCCTAGCGGCCCTTACGAGCAGTACTTC. Amino acid sequence: CASSPSGPYEQYF.

The chain has TRBV6-5 and TRBJ2-5; the D gene is possibly TRBD2 (7 bases). Between the trimmed V and J ends, which lost 4 bases and 4 bases, there was a span of 16 bases. Germline CDR1 is MNHEY and CDR2 is SVGAGI. The length of the CDR3 is 15 residues. The CDR3 is CASSWSGGPGETQYF. Written as DNA, the CDR3 is TGTGCCAGCAGTTGGTCCGGGGGGCCGGGAGAGACCCAGTACTTC.

This chain joins TRBV6-1 and TRBJ2-2, with 7 bases lining up with TRBD2. The CDR3 loop spans 18 amino acids. The germline V gene encodes CDR1 MNHNS and CDR2 SASEGT. The junction had 10 bases not matched to a gene; V was cut back by 2 bases and J by 1 base. The CDR3 protein is CASSETLKASGNTGELFF. As DNA, the CDR3 is TGTGCCAGCAGTGAAACCCTTAAGGCTAGCGGGAACACCGGGGAGCTGTTTTTT.

In this sample, this clone is medium-sized. The chain links TRBV6-5 to TRBJ1-2; 7 bases map to TRBD1. The germline V gene encodes CDR1 MNHEY and CDR2 SVGAGI. The CDR3 consists of 14 residues. Germline trimming cut 5 bases from V and 6 bases from J; bases unmatched to any gene: 9. The CDR3: CASSTQGGKDGYTF. The CDR3 DNA reads as TGTGCCAGCAGTACTCAGGGGGGGAAGGATGGCTACACCTTC.

V and J are TRBV4-1 and TRBJ2-7, with D possibly TRBD2 on 5 matching bases. CDR1 is MGHRA, CDR2 YSYEKL, per germline. V was clipped by 0 bases and J by 3 bases, with 12 bases between them. This CDR3 contains 15 residues. The CDR3, as DNA: TGCGCCAGCAGCCAAGAGGCTAGCCGTAACTACGAGCAGTACTTC. It translates to CASSQEASRNYEQYF.

V and J are TRBV27 and TRBJ1-2; weak D call: TRBD1 (5 bases). The CDR3 is made up of 15 amino acids. Germline CDR1 and CDR2: MNHEY and SMNVEV (reference sequence). The V end lost 2 bases, the J end lost 5 bases, and 15 bases lay between the germline ends. CDR3 nucleotides: TGTGCCAGCAGTTTAATCGGGGGAGGCGCATATGGCTACACCTTC. This sequence encodes CASSLIGGGAYGYTF.

The rearrangement uses TRBV11-3 and TRBJ2-1, with TRBD1 identical over 7 bases. This CDR3 region has 16 residues. CDR1 is SGHNT and CDR2 is YENEEA in the germline V gene. Germline trimming cut 4 bases from V and 0 bases from J; bases unmatched to any gene: 6. DNA of the CDR3: TGTGCCAGCAGCTCCAGGGGGTCCCGCTCCTACAATGAGCAGTTCTTC. Amino acids: CASSSRGSRSYNEQFF. Using reference TRBV11-3 and TRBJ2-1 for the parts outside the CDR3, the full variable domain is EAGVVQSPRYKIIEKKQPVAFWCNPISGHNTLYWYLQNLGQGPELLIRYENEEAVDDSQLPKDRFSAERLKGVDSTLKIQPAELGDSAVYLCASSSRGSRSYNEQFFGPGTRLTVL.

The sample holds one count of this clone. The CDR3 sequence is CASSYSLAAVREQFF. CDR3 DNA sequence: TGTGCCAGCAGTTACTCCCTAGCCGCCGTTCGGGAGCAGTTCTTC. This chain links TRBV6-5 with TRBJ2-1; weak D call: TRBD2 (5 bases). The length of the CDR3 is 15 residues. The V gene lost 0 bases and the J gene lost 10 bases, with 16 bases spanning the gap. Germline V gene sequence: CDR1 MNHEY, CDR2 SVGAGI.

The chain recombines TRBV6-1 with TRBJ2-1; D call uncertain. Germline V gene lookup returns CDR1 MNHNS and CDR2 SASEGT. This CDR3 region has 13 residues. V lost 10 bases and J lost 0, with 10 bases in between. CDR3 in amino acids: CATSPGSYNEQFF. Here the CDR3 DNA reads TGTGCCACTTCGCCGGGCTCCTACAATGAGCAGTTCTTC.

The genes are TRBV5-1 and TRBJ1-5; D gene ambiguous. Trimming left V 0 bases short and J 6 bases short, with 13 bases between. Germline loops: CDR1 SGHRS, CDR2 YFSETQ. There are 15 residues in the CDR3. The CDR3 is CASSLDGTASQPQHF. The CDR3 DNA is TGCGCCAGCAGCTTGGATGGCACAGCATCTCAGCCCCAGCATTTT.

This rearrangement joins TRBV28 to TRBJ2-7; 7 bases match TRBD2. CDR3 length: 16 amino acids. Germline V CDR1 and CDR2: MDHEN, SYDVKM. V lost 5 bases to trimming and J lost 4 bases; unmatched junction nucleotides: 14. The CDR3 protein is CASSEGKLASLYEQYF. The CDR3 DNA sequence: TGTGCCAGCAGTGAAGGTAAACTAGCGAGCTTGTACGAGCAGTACTTC.

V and J are TRBV28 and TRBJ2-3, with D possibly called TRBD1 or TRBD2 (5 bases each). The CDR3 loop spans 16 amino acids. V was pared by 2 bases and J by 3 bases, with 15 bases between. CDR1 MDHEN and CDR2 SYDVKM come from the germline V gene. Here the CDR3 reads CASSLNRDGYTDTQYF. For the CDR3, the DNA is TGTGCCAGCAGTTTAAACCGGGACGGATATACAGATACGCAGTATTTT.

The chain uses TRBV30 and TRBJ2-1, with 8 positions matching TRBD1. Germline loops: CDR1 GTSNPN, CDR2 SVGIG (reference sequence). CDR3 length: 12 amino acids. The V and J ends lost 1 base and 9 bases, in that order; junction bases with no gene match: 2. The CDR3 nucleotides read TGTGCCTGGAGTGACACAGGGGGTGAGCAGTTCTTC. Its translation: CAWSDTGGEQFF.

This clone was observed many times. The chain links TRBV15 to TRBJ1-1, with a weak D call TRBD1 (5 bases). This CDR3 has 16 residues. Germline assignment: CDR1 LNHNV and CDR2 YYDKDF (reference sequence). The V end was cut by 0 bases, the J end by 0 bases, with 11 bases between. The CDR3, as DNA: TGTGCCACCAGCAGAGATCGCGGCAGGGTGAACACTGAAGCTTTCTTT. Translating gives CATSRDRGRVNTEAFF.

V is TRBV29-1 and J is TRBJ2-3; D possibly corresponds to TRBD1 (8 bases). V lost 5 bases and J 5 bases, leaving 17 bases between the germline ends. CDR1 and CDR2 from the germline V gene are SQVTM and ANQGSEA. This CDR3 has 14 amino acids. The CDR3 region is CSVNHRGEGDTQYF. DNA for the CDR3: TGCAGCGTTAATCACAGGGGGGAGGGAGATACGCAGTATTTT.

The chain couples TRBV2 to TRBJ2-7; 9 bases are a match to TRBD1. V shed 2 bases, J shed 2 bases, and the junction held 4 bases outside the gene matches. The CDR3 covers 15 residues. The germline V gene encodes CDR1 SNHLY and CDR2 FYNNEI. The CDR3 sequence is CASSERDRVTYEQYF. DNA for the CDR3: TGTGCCAGCAGTGAAAGGGACAGGGTAACCTACGAGCAGTACTTC.

The rearrangement uses TRBV18 and TRBJ1-2, with D hard to call. V lost 3 bases to trimming and J lost 5 bases, with 19 bases between them. Germline CDR1 and CDR2: KGHSH and LQKENI. The CDR3 consists of 16 residues. CDR3 region: CASSPGIQFSGYGYTF. In nucleotides, the CDR3 is TGTGCCAGCTCACCCGGGATACAATTCAGTGGGTATGGCTACACCTTC.

The J gene is TRBJ1-5, the V gene TRBV7-2; D remains ambiguous. Looked up from germline, CDR1 is SGHTA and CDR2 is FQGNSA. This CDR3 has 12 residues. V was clipped by 1 base and J by 7 bases, with 5 bases between them. The CDR3 DNA follows: TGTGCCAGCAGCTTAGATACCCAGCCCCAGCATTTT. Its protein is CASSLDTQPQHF. Full variable domain (remainder filled in from reference TRBV7-2 and TRBJ1-5): GAGVSQSPSNKVTEKGKDVELRCDPISGHTALYWYRQSLGQGLEFLIYFQGNSAPDKSGLPSDRFSAERTGGSVSTLTIQRTQQEDSAVYLCASSLDTQPQHFGDGTRLSIL.

V and J are TRBV19 and TRBJ2-7; 8 nucleotides agree with TRBD2. J gave up 3 bases and V 1 base, and 5 bases lay outside the gene matches. The CDR3 loop spans 15 amino acids. From germline, CDR1 is LNHDA and CDR2 SQIVND (reference sequence). The CDR3, as DNA: TGTGCCAGTAGTATAGGGGGACTAGTAGGCTACGAGCAGTACTTC. It encodes CASSIGGLVGYEQYF.

In DNA form, the CDR3 reads TGTGCCAGCAGGGCCGACAGGGGACGGGCGAATGAGCAGTTCTTC. This sequence encodes CASRADRGRANEQFF. This chain links TRBV6-5 with TRBJ2-1, with 8 bases aligning to TRBD1. This CDR3 spans 15 amino acids. The junction had 11 bases not matched to a gene; V was cut back by 6 bases and J by 7 bases. Germline CDR1 and CDR2: MNHEY and SVGAGI.

Written as DNA, the CDR3 is TGTGCCAGCAGAAATACAGGGAGCACTGAAGCTTTCTTT. This encodes CASRNTGSTEAFF. V is TRBV7-2 and J is TRBJ1-1; perhaps TRBD1 as D (6 bases). Germline CDR1 SGHTA, CDR2 FQGNSA. CDR3 length: 13 residues. V was trimmed by 6 bases and J by 4 bases, leaving 12 bases between them.

The chain uses TRBV6-1 and TRBJ2-5; TRBD1 matches 10 bases. Germline V gives CDR1 MNHNS, CDR2 SASEGT. The CDR3 spans 15 residues. With V trimmed by 6 bases and J by 4 bases, 8 bases remained unmatched. The CDR3 DNA sequence: TGTGCCAGCAGCCAAGGGACAGGGGCTAGAGAGACCCAGTACTTC. Encoded protein: CASSQGTGARETQYF.